The 23 T cell receptor beta chains below all came from one sample that was sequenced in a study of blood T cell repertoires in COVID-19. The repertoire was sequenced with immunoSEQ multiplex PCR; TCRdb's copy has only in-frame clones and lacks some. The sample has approximately 240,000 clones, 83% seen once. Sequencing used peripheral blood. These receptor sequences come from a human donor in a cohort sampled during active COVID-19.

The rearrangement uses TRBV29-1 and TRBJ2-3, with a tentative D call TRBD2 (6 bases). The CDR3 consists of 14 residues. V lost 6 bases and J 3 bases, leaving 16 bases between the germline ends. Germline V CDR1 and CDR2: SQVTM, ANQGSEA. The CDR3 reads CSVAPRAGTDTQYF. The CDR3 DNA reads as TGCAGCGTCGCCCCCCGGGCGGGGACAGATACGCAGTATTTT.

V usage is TRBV9 and J usage is TRBJ2-1; 8 positions agree with TRBD2. Trimming removed 4 bases from V and 1 base from J; junction bases left unmatched: 4. CDR3 size: 15 residues. CDR1 is SGDLS and CDR2 is YYNGEE in the germline V gene. CDR3 nucleotide sequence: TGTGCCAGCAGCTCGGGGGGGCGGTCCTACAATGAGCAGTTCTTC. Amino acid sequence: CASSSGGRSYNEQFF.

This rearrangement joins TRBV3-1 (or the pseudogene TRBV3-2) to TRBJ2-1; the D is unclear. Germline CDR1 LGHDT, CDR2 YNNKEL (reference sequence). Trimming left V 5 bases short and J 9 bases short, with 8 bases between. The CDR3 is 11 residues long. The CDR3 here is CASSVRREQFF. The DNA for the CDR3 is TGTGCCAGCAGCGTGCGTCGTGAGCAGTTCTTC.

The CDR3 loop reads CSVLGTGLDEQYF. The CDR3 region has the DNA TGCAGCGTGCTTGGGACAGGGCTAGACGAGCAGTACTTC. The rearrangement links TRBV29-1 to TRBJ2-7; 9 nucleotides align to TRBD1. V lost 6 bases and J lost 5; bases outside the gene matches: 8. The V gene's germline CDR1 is SQVTM and CDR2 ANQGSEA. The CDR3 sequence is 13 residues long.

This clone has a handful of counts. The chain links TRBV3-1 (or the pseudogene TRBV3-2) to TRBJ1-4; D is ambiguous. The germline V and J ends were trimmed by 1 base and 4 bases, with 7 bases remaining between them. This CDR3 has 14 residues. Germline values: CDR1 LGHDT, CDR2 YNNKEL (reference sequence). In nucleotides, the CDR3 is TGTGCCAGCAGCCAAGGAGCGGGTAATGAAAAACTGTTTTTT. Protein sequence: CASSQGAGNEKLFF.

The chain carries TRBV5-4 and TRBJ2-4, with TRBD2 identical over 9 bases. The length of the CDR3 is 14 residues. J gave up 9 bases and V 7 bases, and 11 bases lay outside the gene matches. Germline V gene lookup returns CDR1 SGHNT and CDR2 YYREEE (reference sequence). CDR3 amino acids: CASQIAGERSIQYF. The DNA for the CDR3 is TGTGCCAGCCAAATAGCGGGAGAGAGGAGCATTCAGTACTTC.

V and J are TRBV4-2 and TRBJ1-3; a possible D gene is TRBD1 (5 bases). This CDR3 region has 17 residues. The V end was cut by 0 bases, the J end by 0 bases, with 12 bases between. Germline CDR1 LGHNA, CDR2 YNFKEQ. This CDR3 reads CASSQDHGALSGNTIYF. The CDR3 bases are TGTGCCAGCAGCCAAGATCATGGGGCCCTCTCTGGAAACACCATATATTTT.

This chain links TRBV4-2 with TRBJ2-5; 11 bases are a match to TRBD2. The CDR3 is 16 amino acids. Trimming at V came to 4 bases and at J to 2 bases, leaving 6 bases not matched to a gene. From germline, CDR1 is LGHNA and CDR2 YNFKEQ. Here the CDR3 DNA reads TGTGCCAGCAGCCCGAATCTAGCGGGGGGACAAGAGACCCAGTACTTC. This encodes CASSPNLAGGQETQYF.

V gene TRBV7-3 combines with J gene TRBJ2-2, with 7 bases identical to TRBD1. The CDR3 has 16 amino acids. V shed 4 bases and J 0 bases; nucleotides not matched to a gene: 5. Per germline, CDR1 SGHTA and CDR2 FQGTGA. The CDR3 region has the DNA TGTGCCAGCAGCTCACCGACAGGGACGAACACCGGGGAGCTGTTTTTT. This sequence encodes CASSSPTGTNTGELFF.

This chain connects TRBV10-3 to TRBJ2-7; D gene unclear. The CDR3 is 14 amino acids. Germline assignment: CDR1 ENHRY and CDR2 SYGVKD. Trimming took 2 bases from V and 0 from J, leaving 8 bases between them. The CDR3 sequence is CAISEGQLSYEQYF. CDR3 sequence (DNA): TGTGCCATCAGTGAGGGGCAGCTCTCCTACGAGCAGTACTTC.

The chain couples TRBV27 to TRBJ2-7; TRBD1 aligns across 8 bases. There are 15 residues in the CDR3. The trim removed 2 bases at V and 7 bases at J, leaving 10 bases unmatched. Germline assignment: CDR1 MNHEY and CDR2 SMNVEV (reference sequence). The DNA for the CDR3 is TGTGCCAGCAGTTTACGGGACAGGCATTACGAGGAGCAGTACTTC. Its protein is CASSLRDRHYEEQYF.

The chain links TRBV7-8 to TRBJ2-2, with 10 bases fitting TRBD2. The J segment lost 0 bases and the V segment lost 4 bases, leaving 2 bases of the junction unmatched. Germline-derived CDR1 and CDR2 are SGHVS and FQNEAQ. The CDR3 spans 16 residues. The chain's CDR3 is CASSSLAGANTGELFF. The CDR3, as DNA: TGTGCCAGCAGCTCCCTAGCGGGGGCGAACACCGGGGAGCTGTTTTTT.

The rearrangement links TRBV5-1 to TRBJ2-2; the D gene is possibly TRBD2 (6 bases). Trimming stripped 0 bases from V and 5 bases from J, with 11 bases between. Germline V lookup: CDR1 SGHRS, CDR2 YFSETQ. The CDR3 has 15 residues. The CDR3 DNA reads TGCGCCAGCAGCTTGGAGGAGGGTAGAACCGGGGAGCTGTTTTTT. Translated: CASSLEEGRTGELFF.

The chain recombines TRBV5-4 with TRBJ1-2, with 8 bases that match TRBD1. Germline V gene lookup returns CDR1 SGHNT and CDR2 YYREEE (reference sequence). Trimming at V came to 4 bases and at J to 4 bases, leaving 9 bases not matched to a gene. The CDR3 extends over 15 amino acids. For the CDR3, the DNA is TGTGCCAGCAGCCTGGATCCCGGGACAGGCTATGGCTACACCTTC. Its translation: CASSLDPGTGYGYTF.

This rearrangement joins TRBV12-5 to TRBJ1-6; 8 positions agree with TRBD1. Trimming cost V 1 base and J 7 bases; bases outside gene matches: 9. Germline-derived CDR1 and CDR2 are LGHNT and FRNRAP. The CDR3 covers 17 residues. The CDR3 spells CASGLAGQGGGNSPLHF. In nucleotides, the CDR3 is TGTGCTAGTGGTTTGGCCGGACAGGGTGGAGGCAATTCACCCCTCCACTTT.

Only a few counts were recorded for this clone. Other DNA variants within this sample encode the same CDR3. The chain is built from TRBV19 and TRBJ2-7; TRBD1 aligns across 11 bases. J gave up 1 base and V 1 base, and 3 bases lay outside the gene matches. The CDR3 has 16 residues. In germline, CDR1 is LNHDA, CDR2 SQIVND (reference sequence). Here the CDR3 reads CASSIGGQGASYEQYF. As DNA, the CDR3 is TGTGCCAGTAGTATAGGCGGACAGGGGGCTTCCTACGAGCAGTACTTC. The full variable domain, with the rest looked up from reference TRBV19 and TRBJ2-7, is DGGITQSPKYLFRKEGQNVTLSCEQNLNHDAMYWYRQDPGQGLRLIYYSQIVNDFQKGDIAEGYSVSREKKESFPLTVTSAQKNPTAFYLCASSIGGQGASYEQYFGPGTRLTVT.

This clone was detected only a few times. The J gene is TRBJ2-1, the V gene TRBV19; TRBD2 agrees at 8 bases. Per the germline V gene, CDR1 is LNHDA and CDR2 is SQIVND (reference sequence). This CDR3 has 15 amino acids. Losses at the gene ends were 5 bases for V and 9 bases for J; bases not matched to a gene: 12. The CDR3 sequence is CASSGRTSPMGEQFF. The CDR3 DNA sequence: TGTGCCAGTAGTGGCCGGACTAGCCCTATGGGTGAGCAGTTCTTC.

The rearrangement uses TRBV28 and TRBJ1-2; D ambiguous. CDR1 is MDHEN and CDR2 is SYDVKM in the germline V gene. Trimming removed 2 bases from V and 1 base from J, with 5 bases in between. This CDR3 has 13 residues. Here the CDR3 reads CASSLGSNYGYTF. In DNA, the CDR3 is TGTGCCAGCAGTTTAGGCAGTAACTATGGCTACACCTTC.

The CDR3 nucleotides are TGTGCCAGCTCACCTACTAAGGGGAAGGCTGAAGCTTTCTTT. As protein: CASSPTKGKAEAFF. The chain employs TRBV18 and TRBJ1-1; D is perhaps TRBD1 (5 bases). The germline V gene has CDR1 KGHSH and CDR2 LQKENI. The CDR3 length is 14 residues. V lost 3 bases and J lost 6, with 14 bases in between.

The genes are TRBV7-9 and TRBJ2-5, with D perhaps TRBD1 (6 bases). The germline CDR1 and CDR2 sequences are SEHNR and FQNEAQ (reference sequence). Trimming pared 5 bases from V and 5 bases from J, leaving 21 bases between. The CDR3 is 16 residues long. The CDR3 reads CASSRWDTLKEETQYF. CDR3 bases: TGTGCCAGCAGCCGATGGGACACCCTGAAGGAGGAGACCCAGTACTTC.

V is TRBV28 and J is TRBJ1-3, with TRBD1 identical over 7 bases. CDR1 MDHEN and CDR2 SYDVKM come from the germline V gene. V shed 8 bases, J shed 0 bases, and the junction held 7 bases outside the gene matches. The CDR3 consists of 15 residues. Here the CDR3 reads CASSMTGSSGNTIYF. DNA for the CDR3: TGTGCCAGCTCAATGACAGGGAGCTCTGGAAACACCATATATTTT.

The J gene is TRBJ1-2, the V gene TRBV5-4; 7 bases fit TRBD1. Trimming removed 4 bases from V and 4 bases from J; junction bases left unmatched: 13. CDR1 is SGHNT, CDR2 YYREEE, per germline (reference sequence). The CDR3 runs to 16 residues. As DNA, the CDR3 is TGTGCCAGCAGCCCCAAGGACAGGCTAGCCTTCTATGGCTACACCTTC. This translates into CASSPKDRLAFYGYTF.

The V gene is TRBV11-3, the J gene TRBJ1-2, with D possibly matching TRBD1 (5 bases). V was clipped by 1 base and J by 8 bases, with 14 bases between them. This CDR3 contains 14 residues. Per germline, CDR1 SGHNT and CDR2 YENEEA. CDR3 bases: TGTGCCAGCAGCTTAGTTGAGACAGCTCTGGGCTACACCTTC. It translates to CASSLVETALGYTF. The complete variable domain, with remaining parts taken from reference TRBV11-3 and TRBJ1-2, reads EAGVVQSPRYKIIEKKQPVAFWCNPISGHNTLYWYLQNLGQGPELLIRYENEEAVDDSQLPKDRFSAERLKGVDSTLKIQPAELGDSAVYLCASSLVETALGYTFGSGTRLTVV.